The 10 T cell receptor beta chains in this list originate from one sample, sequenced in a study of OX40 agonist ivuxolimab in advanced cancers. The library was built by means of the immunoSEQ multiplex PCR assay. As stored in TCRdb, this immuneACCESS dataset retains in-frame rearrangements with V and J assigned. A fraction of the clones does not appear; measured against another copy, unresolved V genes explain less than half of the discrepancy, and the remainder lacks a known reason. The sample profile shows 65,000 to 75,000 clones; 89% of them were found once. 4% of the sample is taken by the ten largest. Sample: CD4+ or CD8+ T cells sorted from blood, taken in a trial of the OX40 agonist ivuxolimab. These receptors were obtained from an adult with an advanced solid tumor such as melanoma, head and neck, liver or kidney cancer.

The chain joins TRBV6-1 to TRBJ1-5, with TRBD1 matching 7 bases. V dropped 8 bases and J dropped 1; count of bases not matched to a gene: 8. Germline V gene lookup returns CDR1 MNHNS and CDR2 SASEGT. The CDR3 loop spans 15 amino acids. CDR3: CASAERGHSNQPQHF. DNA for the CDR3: TGTGCCAGCGCAGAAAGGGGGCACAGCAATCAGCCCCAGCATTTT.

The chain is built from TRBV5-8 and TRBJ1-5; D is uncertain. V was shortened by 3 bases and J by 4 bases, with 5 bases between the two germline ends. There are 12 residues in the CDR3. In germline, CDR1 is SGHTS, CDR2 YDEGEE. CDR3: CASSYYNQPQHF. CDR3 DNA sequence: TGTGCCAGCAGCTACTATAATCAGCCCCAGCATTTT. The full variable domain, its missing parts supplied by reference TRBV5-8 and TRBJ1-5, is EAGVTQSPTHLIKTRGQQATLRCSPISGHTSVYWYQQALGLGLQFLLWYDEGEERNRGNFPPRFSGRQFPNYSSELNVNALELEDSALYLCASSYYNQPQHFGDGTRLSIL.

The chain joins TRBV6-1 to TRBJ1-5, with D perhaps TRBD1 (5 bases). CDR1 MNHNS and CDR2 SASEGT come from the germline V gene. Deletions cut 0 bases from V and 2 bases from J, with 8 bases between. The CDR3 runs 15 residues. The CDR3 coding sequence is TGTGCCAGCAGTGAAGCGGGGGGACGCAATCAGCCCCAGCATTTT. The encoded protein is CASSEAGGRNQPQHF.

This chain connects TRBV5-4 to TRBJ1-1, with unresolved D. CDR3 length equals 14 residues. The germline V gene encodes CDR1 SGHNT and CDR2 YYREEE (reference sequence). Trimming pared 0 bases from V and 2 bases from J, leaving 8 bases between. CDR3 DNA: TGTGCCAGCAGCTTGGAGGATCCCAACACTGAAGCTTTCTTT. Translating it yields CASSLEDPNTEAFF.

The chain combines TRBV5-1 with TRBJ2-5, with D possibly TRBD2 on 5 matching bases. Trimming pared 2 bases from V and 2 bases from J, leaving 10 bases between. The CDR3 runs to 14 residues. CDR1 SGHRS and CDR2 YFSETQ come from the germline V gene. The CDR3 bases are TGCGCCAGCAGCTTTTGGACTTCACAAGAGACCCAGTACTTC. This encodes CASSFWTSQETQYF.

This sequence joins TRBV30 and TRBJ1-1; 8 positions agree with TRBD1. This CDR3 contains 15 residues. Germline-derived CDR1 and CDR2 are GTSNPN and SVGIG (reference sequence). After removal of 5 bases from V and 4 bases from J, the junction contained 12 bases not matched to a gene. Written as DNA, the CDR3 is TGTGCCTGGGGCCGAGACAGGGGAGTAGGCACTGAAGCTTTCTTT. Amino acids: CAWGRDRGVGTEAFF.

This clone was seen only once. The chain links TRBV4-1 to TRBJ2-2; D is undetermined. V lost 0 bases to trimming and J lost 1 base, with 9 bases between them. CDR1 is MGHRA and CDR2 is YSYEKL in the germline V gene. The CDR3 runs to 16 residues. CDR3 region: CASSQEGSLNTGELFF. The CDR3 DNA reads TGCGCCAGCAGCCAAGAAGGAAGCCTGAACACCGGGGAGCTGTTTTTT.

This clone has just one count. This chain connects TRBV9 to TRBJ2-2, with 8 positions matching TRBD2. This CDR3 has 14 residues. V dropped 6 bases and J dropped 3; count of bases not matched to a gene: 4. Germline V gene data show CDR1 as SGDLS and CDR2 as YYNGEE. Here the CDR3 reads CASKREGYTGELFF. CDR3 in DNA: TGTGCCAGCAAACGGGAGGGTTACACCGGGGAGCTGTTTTTT. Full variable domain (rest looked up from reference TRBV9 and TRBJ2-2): DSGVTQTPKHLITATGQRVTLRCSPRSGDLSVYWYQQSLDQGLQFLIQYYNGEERAKGNILERFSAQQFPDLHSELNLSSLELGDSALYFCASKREGYTGELFFGEGSRLTVL.

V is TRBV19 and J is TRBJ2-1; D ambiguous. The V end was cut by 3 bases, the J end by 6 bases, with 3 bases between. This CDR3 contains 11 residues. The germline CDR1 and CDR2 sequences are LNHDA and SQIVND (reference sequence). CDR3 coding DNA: TGTGCCAGTAGTATCAGCAATGAGCAGTTCTTC. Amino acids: CASSISNEQFF. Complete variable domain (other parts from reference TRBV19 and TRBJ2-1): DGGITQSPKYLFRKEGQNVTLSCEQNLNHDAMYWYRQDPGQGLRLIYYSQIVNDFQKGDIAEGYSVSREKKESFPLTVTSAQKNPTAFYLCASSISNEQFFGPGTRLTVL.

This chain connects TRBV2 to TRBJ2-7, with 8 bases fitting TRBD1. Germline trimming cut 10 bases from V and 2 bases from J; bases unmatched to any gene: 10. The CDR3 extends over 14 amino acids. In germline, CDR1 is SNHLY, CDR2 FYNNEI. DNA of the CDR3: TGTGCCACCAACAGGGACAGGCCGACCTACGAGCAGTACTTC. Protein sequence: CATNRDRPTYEQYF.